The sequence of this T cell receptor (beta chain) was determined in a study of shared clonotypes between healthy human individuals. Background on the study: Samples came from a couple of female and a few male donors aged 18 to 49. General study findings and limits: The diversity represented, both genetic and in exposure history, was limited by few donors.

V gave up 4 bases and J gave up 6 bases, with 8 bases separating them. This CDR3 has 11 amino acids. Per the germline V gene, CDR1 is SGHRS and CDR2 is YFSETQ. For every subset, genomic DNA was evenly distributed across several immunoSEQ plates. Profiling relied on immunoSEQ multiplex PCR, and the TCRdb table lists in-frame clones only, not all of them. Of 2 million to 2.5 million clones listed, about 92% are singletons. Worth noting for this clone: What it binds is unknown. Other DNA sequences in the sample encode the same CDR3.

Sequenced input: naive CD4+ T cells from PBMCs. The subset here: CD45RA+ positively selected. This chain uses TRBV5-1 with TRBJ2-7; possible D gene TRBD1, 6 bases. The source of this sequence is a man aged 18 to 30 in good health. Some clones in this sample may be carry-over from other donors' samples. For the CDR3, the DNA is TGCGCCAGCAGCCTAGGGGGCGAGCAGTACTTC. It codes for CASSLGGEQYF. Using reference TRBV5-1 and TRBJ2-7 for the parts outside the CDR3, the full variable domain is KAGVTQTPRYLIKTRGQQVTLSCSPISGHRSVSWYQQTPGQGLQFLFEYFSETQRNKGNFPGRFSGRQFSNSRSEMNVSTLELGDSALYLCASSLGGEQYFGPGTRLTVT.